This T cell receptor beta chain originates from a study of T cells in tumors after PD-1 blockade. About the research overall: Prior checkpoint blockade, systemic immunosuppressant use, or anti-cancer therapy within 4 weeks excluded patients. Patients received pembrolizumab 200 mg every 3 weeks or cemiplimab 350 mg every 2 weeks. Some patients also took daily vismodegib 150 mg during anti-PD-1 treatment.

The J segment lost 1 base and the V segment lost 6 bases, leaving 6 bases of the junction unmatched. Germline V lookup: CDR1 MGHRA, CDR2 YSYEKL. The CDR3 has 15 amino acids. Genomic DNA template from tumor biopsies or peripheral blood, 616 ng to 6,004 ng input. This table comes from immunoSEQ multiplex PCR, and its TCRdb copy is limited to in-frame clones, with some not included. The sample has roughly 60,000 clones; around 80% are singletons. The sample consisted of PBMCs, taken before anti-PD-1 treatment. V and J are TRBV4-1 and TRBJ1-5, with TRBD1 matching 7 bases. The sequence came from a human donor with basal cell carcinoma. The CDR3 DNA reads as TGCGCCAGCAGACACCGGGACAGCAGCAATCAGCCCCAGCATTTT. The encoded protein is CASRHRDSSNQPQHF.